This T cell receptor beta chain was sequenced for a study of identical twins. Germline V gene lookup returns CDR1 SGHAT and CDR2 FQNNGV. With 4 bases removed from V and 8 bases from J, the gap between germline ends came to 9 bases. The CDR3 runs 13 residues. One entry per CDR3 protein results from TCRdb running MiXCR on the 5' RACE reads. Counted here are 400,000 to 550,000 distinct CDR3 sequences, roughly a quarter occurring once; the ten biggest clones make up around 3%. Whole-study findings and limits: Models underpredicted monozygotic twin sharing of out-of-frame TCR alpha.

This clonotype was counted a few times. Its target is not known. The same data also went into a second study, on T cells expressing NK-cell markers. From that study: Each TCR beta repertoire originated in sorted T cells that were CD3+CD56+NKG2C+, CD3+CD56+NKG2C- or CD3+CD56-NKG2C+. The same clonotypes also predominated in the CD3+CD56-NKG2C+ fraction of a few donors. It was still unclear whether expanded NKG2C+ T cell clones were HCMV specific.

This receptor was obtained from a woman aged 18 to 35 in good health. The sequencing sample was made of CD4+ T cells sorted from blood. The chain recombines TRBV11-2 with TRBJ1-6, with D perhaps TRBD1 (6 bases). The CDR3 is CASSWTADSPLHF. DNA for the CDR3: TGTGCCAGCAGCTGGACAGCTGATTCACCCCTCCACTTT.